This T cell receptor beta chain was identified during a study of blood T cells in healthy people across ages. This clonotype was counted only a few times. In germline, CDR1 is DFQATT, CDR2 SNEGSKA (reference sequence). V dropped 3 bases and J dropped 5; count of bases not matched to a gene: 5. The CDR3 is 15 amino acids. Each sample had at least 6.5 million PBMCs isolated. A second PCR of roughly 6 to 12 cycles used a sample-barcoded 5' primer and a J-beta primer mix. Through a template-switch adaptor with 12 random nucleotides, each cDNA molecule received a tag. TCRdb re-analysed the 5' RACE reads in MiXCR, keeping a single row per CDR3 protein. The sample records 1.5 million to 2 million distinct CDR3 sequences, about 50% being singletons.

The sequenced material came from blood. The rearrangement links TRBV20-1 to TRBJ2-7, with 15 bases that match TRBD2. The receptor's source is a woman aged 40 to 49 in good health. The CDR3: CSASGLAGGNNEQYF. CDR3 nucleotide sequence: TGCAGTGCTAGCGGACTAGCGGGGGGGAACAACGAGCAGTACTTC.